One sample yielded the 21 T cell receptor beta chains listed below, sequenced in a study of shared clonotypes between healthy human individuals. The method was immunoSEQ multiplex PCR; TCRdb's version includes in-frame clones alone and lacks a portion of them. The sample shows 560,000 or so clones, approximately 96% of them seen only once. Naive CD8 isolation took CD45RO-negative cells positively selected for CCR7 and excluded terminally differentiated effector memory CD45RA+ cells. Sequencing was done on a sample of naive CD8+ T cells sorted from blood. Receptors originate from a woman aged 30 to 39 in good health.

The V call is TRBV27, the J call TRBJ1-1; D is uncertain. V lost 6 bases to trimming and J lost 6 bases, with 14 bases between them. In germline, CDR1 is MNHEY, CDR2 SMNVEV (reference sequence). This CDR3 has 13 residues. The CDR3 is CASSLTMGAEAFF. CDR3 DNA sequence: TGTGCCAGCAGCTTAACAATGGGCGCTGAAGCTTTCTTT.

The rearrangement uses TRBV25-1 and TRBJ2-7, with D possibly matching TRBD1 (6 bases). The CDR3 contains 12 residues. Germline V gene lookup returns CDR1 MGHDK and CDR2 SYGVNS. Trimming stripped 4 bases from V and 2 bases from J, with 6 bases between. DNA of the CDR3: TGTGCCAGCAGTGGACAGGCCTACGAGCAGTACTTC. It translates to CASSGQAYEQYF.

The chain links TRBV15 to TRBJ1-2; 7 bases map to TRBD1. V dropped 2 bases and J dropped 5; count of bases not matched to a gene: 14. Looked up from germline, CDR1 is LNHNV and CDR2 is YYDKDF (reference sequence). This CDR3 has 17 residues. CDR3 amino acids: CATSRHTTGTVVYGYTF. The DNA for the CDR3 is TGTGCCACCAGCAGACATACAACCGGGACAGTAGTTTATGGCTACACCTTC.

The rearrangement joins TRBV27 to TRBJ1-1, with TRBD1 matching over 7 bases. V dropped 6 bases and J dropped 0; count of bases not matched to a gene: 4. The CDR3 has 14 residues. Germline V gene lookup returns CDR1 MNHEY and CDR2 SMNVEV (reference sequence). The CDR3 loop reads CASRTTGLNTEAFF. The CDR3 coding sequence is TGTGCCAGCAGGACGACAGGGCTGAACACTGAAGCTTTCTTT.

The V call is TRBV6-4, the J call TRBJ1-2; D may be TRBD1 (5 bases). This CDR3 is 16 amino acids long. CDR1 is MRHNA and CDR2 is SNTAGT in the germline V gene. V was trimmed by 0 bases and J by 5 bases, leaving 16 bases between them. The CDR3 reads CASSDSGTPARYGYTF. The CDR3 DNA reads as TGTGCCAGCAGTGACTCAGGGACTCCGGCCAGGTATGGCTACACCTTC.

The V call is TRBV7-9, the J call TRBJ2-2, with TRBD2 matching 10 bases. The CDR3 is 16 amino acids. With 4 bases clipped from V and 4 bases from J, the junction kept 6 bases outside the gene matches. Per germline, CDR1 SEHNR and CDR2 FQNEAQ (reference sequence). The chain's CDR3 is CASSSGGLASTGELFF. CDR3 nucleotides: TGTGCCAGCAGCTCGGGGGGACTAGCGTCCACCGGGGAGCTGTTTTTT.

V and J are TRBV10-3 and TRBJ2-7; the D call may be TRBD1 or TRBD2 (5 bases each). The CDR3 loop spans 14 amino acids. The ends were cut back, 5 bases at V and 4 bases at J, with 15 bases in the middle. CDR1 ENHRY and CDR2 SYGVKD come from the germline V gene. CDR3 in amino acids: CAISSQEGEYEQYF. For the CDR3, the DNA is TGTGCCATCAGTTCTCAGGAAGGGGAGTACGAGCAGTACTTC.

CDR3 sequence: CASSLLAGADEQYF. Written as DNA, the CDR3 is TGCGCCAGCAGCTTACTAGCGGGAGCGGATGAGCAGTACTTC. J is TRBJ2-7 and V is TRBV5-1, with TRBD2 matching over 11 bases. This CDR3 spans 14 amino acids. Trimming at V came to 2 bases and at J to 7 bases, leaving 5 bases not matched to a gene. CDR1 and CDR2 (germline): SGHRS, YFSETQ. The variable domain in full, completed from reference TRBV5-1 and TRBJ2-7, reads KAGVTQTPRYLIKTRGQQVTLSCSPISGHRSVSWYQQTPGQGLQFLFEYFSETQRNKGNFPGRFSGRQFSNSRSEMNVSTLELGDSALYLCASSLLAGADEQYFGPGTRLTVT.

The CDR3 sequence: CASRHAGGETQYF. The CDR3 bases are TGTGCCAGCAGGCACGCAGGGGGAGAGACCCAGTACTTC. This chain joins TRBV6-1 and TRBJ2-5, with 7 bases identical to TRBD1. The germline gives CDR1 MNHNS, CDR2 SASEGT. CDR3 size: 13 residues. With 6 bases clipped from V and 4 bases from J, the junction kept 5 bases outside the gene matches.

This clone showed up just once. The chain combines TRBV19 with TRBJ2-1; 7 nucleotides align to TRBD2. This CDR3 contains 14 residues. Trimming removed 5 bases from V and 8 bases from J; junction bases left unmatched: 9. The germline CDR1 and CDR2 sequences are LNHDA and SQIVND (reference sequence). CDR3 sequence reads: CASSAPPAGDEQFF. The CDR3, as DNA: TGTGCCAGTAGTGCTCCTCCGGCGGGAGATGAGCAGTTCTTC.

This sequence joins TRBV5-1 and TRBJ2-1; 7 positions match TRBD1. Germline V lookup: CDR1 SGHRS, CDR2 YFSETQ. Unmatched junction bases numbered 6, after V lost 4 bases and J lost 5 bases. The CDR3 has 14 residues. The CDR3 spells CASSVGDSNNEQFF. CDR3 nucleotides: TGCGCCAGCAGCGTGGGGGACAGTAACAATGAGCAGTTCTTC. The complete variable domain, with remaining parts taken from reference TRBV5-1 and TRBJ2-1, reads KAGVTQTPRYLIKTRGQQVTLSCSPISGHRSVSWYQQTPGQGLQFLFEYFSETQRNKGNFPGRFSGRQFSNSRSEMNVSTLELGDSALYLCASSVGDSNNEQFFGPGTRLTVL.

This clone was found once. The chain couples TRBV5-1 to TRBJ1-1; D not certain. This CDR3 contains 14 residues. Per the germline V gene, CDR1 is SGHRS and CDR2 is YFSETQ. Deletions cut 0 bases from V and 1 base from J, with 7 bases between. CDR3 in amino acids: CASSLAAGNTEAFF. CDR3 DNA: TGCGCCAGCAGCTTGGCCGCAGGGAACACTGAAGCTTTCTTT.

The chain recombines TRBV14 with TRBJ2-5; 12 bases fit TRBD2. CDR1 and CDR2 (germline): SGHDN, FVKESK. CDR3 length: 15 residues. The V segment lost 2 bases and the J segment 5 bases; nucleotides outside the gene matches: 3. CDR3 region: CASSQSLAGGETQYF. CDR3 DNA sequence: TGTGCCAGCAGCCAATCCCTAGCGGGAGGGGAGACCCAGTACTTC. The full variable domain, its missing parts supplied by reference TRBV14 and TRBJ2-5, is EAGVTQFPSHSVIEKGQTVTLRCDPISGHDNLYWYRRVMGKEIKFLLHFVKESKQDESGMPNNRFLAERTGGTYSTLKVQPAELEDSGVYFCASSQSLAGGETQYFGPGTRLLVL.

In the case of this clone: Other DNA sequences from this sample encode an identical CDR3 as well. This chain joins TRBV7-9 and TRBJ2-7; D ambiguous. Deletions cut 1 base from V and 3 bases from J, with 4 bases between. This CDR3 has 12 amino acids. Germline loops: CDR1 SEHNR, CDR2 FQNEAQ (reference sequence). The CDR3 protein is CASSLVVYEQYF. The CDR3 coding sequence is TGTGCCAGCAGCTTAGTGGTCTACGAGCAGTACTTC.

The chain links TRBV19 to TRBJ1-4; D gene uncertain. The CDR3 has 14 amino acids. Germline CDR1 and CDR2: LNHDA and SQIVND (reference sequence). Trimming removed 5 bases from V and 6 bases from J, with 13 bases in between. The CDR3 bases are TGTGCCAGTAGTCAGCGCCAGTTGGATGAAAAACTGTTTTTT. This sequence encodes CASSQRQLDEKLFF.

V usage is TRBV28 and J usage is TRBJ2-3, with 7 bases fitting TRBD2. The CDR3 loop spans 15 amino acids. Losses at the gene ends were 5 bases for V and 3 bases for J; bases not matched to a gene: 8. Germline loops: CDR1 MDHEN, CDR2 SYDVKM. The CDR3 here is CASSQLLATTDTQYF. DNA for the CDR3: TGTGCCAGCAGTCAACTACTAGCGACAACAGATACGCAGTATTTT. The variable domain in full, completed from reference TRBV28 and TRBJ2-3, reads DVKVTQSSRYLVKRTGEKVFLECVQDMDHENMFWYRQDPGLGLRLIYFSYDVKMKEKGDIPEGYSVSREKKERFSLILESASTNQTSMYLCASSQLLATTDTQYFGPGTRLTVL.

The chain links TRBV27 to TRBJ2-3, with TRBD2 matching 12 bases. The CDR3 covers 17 residues. V trimming: 6 bases; J trimming: 6 bases; junction bases outside the gene matches: 13. Germline CDR1 is MNHEY and CDR2 is SMNVEV (reference sequence). CDR3 sequence (DNA): TGTGCCAGCAGCAATTTACTAGCGGGAGGCCCGGGGGATACGCAGTATTTT. Translation gives CASSNLLAGGPGDTQYF.

This clone was detected only once. This specimen includes other DNA sequences encoding the same CDR3. The rearrangement uses TRBV6-5 and TRBJ2-7; 11 bases agree with TRBD2. The CDR3 contains 16 residues. The V gene end was trimmed by 0 bases and the J gene end by 0 bases; junction bases not matched to a gene: 1. Per the germline V gene, CDR1 is MNHEY and CDR2 is SVGAGI. Written as DNA, the CDR3 is TGTGCCAGCAGTTACTCAACTAGCGGGAGCTCCTACGAGCAGTACTTC. Its translation is CASSYSTSGSSYEQYF.

The J gene is TRBJ1-1, the V gene TRBV5-4; D is undetermined. V lost 4 bases, J lost 0 bases, and 10 bases lay in between. Germline CDR1 reads SGHNT; CDR2 reads YYREEE (reference sequence). There are 14 residues in the CDR3. The CDR3 sequence is CASSEDGLNTEAFF. CDR3 bases: TGTGCCAGCAGCGAGGACGGGTTGAACACTGAAGCTTTCTTT.

The table lists this clone with a count of one. CDR3 bases: TGTGCCAGCAGCTTGGGCCGGGGGAGCAATGAGCAGTTCTTC. It encodes CASSLGRGSNEQFF. This chain joins TRBV5-6 and TRBJ2-1; D might be TRBD2 (6 bases). V lost 0 bases to trimming and J lost 6 bases, with 10 bases between them. The germline CDR1 and CDR2 sequences are SGHDT and YYEEEE. The CDR3 spans 14 residues.

This rearrangement joins TRBV13 to TRBJ2-2; D assignment may be TRBD1 or TRBD2 (5 bases each). The CDR3 is 15 amino acids. Germline V gene sequence: CDR1 PRHDT, CDR2 FYEKMQ (reference sequence). Trimming cost V 5 bases and J 2 bases, with 12 bases left between them. For the CDR3, the DNA is TGTGCCAGCAGCGAGGGGAGTGACAACACCGGGGAGCTGTTTTTT. As protein: CASSEGSDNTGELFF.